This entry is about one T cell receptor (beta chain). Its antigen is currently not known. The input lacks base qualities; no much larger clone sits a single base away. The data originate from a study of blood T cells in healthy people across ages (dated by TCRdb to 2014 to 2015). Concerning the study at large: In model experiments, template switching captured roughly one uniquely barcoded TCR beta cDNA molecule for every two T cells. Age-related changes in TCR beta repertoire diversity were measured in the study by deep sequencing normalized with unique cDNA molecular identifiers. Four age groups were formed from the donors: young (average approximately 15 years), middle-aged (around 41), aged (around 68) and long-lived (approximately 80). Donors of different ages were randomly distributed across sequencing lanes to avoid experimental bias. For two donors (one aged 18 to 29 and one aged 80 or older), the study analyzed two additional independent replicas of 1 million unique cDNA reads from the same blood draw.

From a lookup of the germline V gene, CDR1 and CDR2 are MDHEN and SYDVKM. The junction shows trimming of 5 bases on V and 10 bases on J, and the gene matches do not reach 11 bases of it. Its CDR3 holds 15 amino acids, cysteine through phenylalanine. Kept here is only the CDR3 DNA, which spans 45 bases and is read in frame from base 1. Library prep was done by 5' RACE. TCRdb lists the instrument as Illumina HiSeq 2500. A second PCR of roughly 6 to 11 cycles was run with a J-beta primer mix and a sample-barcoded 5' primer. A template-switch 5' adaptor carrying 12 random nucleotides introduced a unique molecular identifier onto each TCR beta cDNA molecule. Each sample yielded at least 3 million CDR3-containing paired-end reads. All of the RNA was converted into first-strand cDNA using the Mint cDNA synthesis kit, with a TRBC-specific oligonucleotide serving as the primer. All cDNA was treated with uracil-DNA glycosylase and then went through a first 18-cycle PCR with the universal primers M1SS and BC2_uni_R. The paper's data handling went like this. Normalization of each sample was performed by random selection of 1 million high-quality reads, each carrying a distinct molecular identifier. Instead of being binned into consensus sequences, reads with shared molecular identifiers were discarded. MiTCR, set to a Q25 quality threshold and the strictest error-elimination algorithm, was used for CDR3 identification, clonotype clustering and error correction. A nonparametric unseen species model with Euler transformation was used to estimate a lower bound on total TCR beta diversity. TCRdb's own reprocessing of the public reads used fastp at Q25 and MiXCR and kept productive beta chains. Under each unique CDR3 protein, matching rows form one entry showing the most common genes and DNA. The V and J calls, along with clone size, are taken from TCRdb and not from the paper's own processing. This sample comprises about 970,000 distinct CDR3 sequences, roughly 51% of them detected only once. In total, the top ten clones hold 20% to 25% of the sample.

Results and caveats for the whole study, not just this receptor: The CMV infection status of donors was not known, potentially confounding age-related changes in expanded clonotypes. As age increased, observed TCR beta diversity per million T cells dropped in a roughly linear way, and a significant reduction was already evident by age 40. The long-lived group showed more naive CD4+ T cells, fewer expanded clones and increased TCR diversity than the aged group, suggesting age selection. A strong correlation was found between observed TCR beta diversity and the percentage of naive T cells measured by flow cytometry. Estimates of total diversity based on one million sequenced T cells were considered lower bounds and underestimates. Bulk unsorted PBMC profiling prevented conclusive comparison of naive and antigen-experienced compartments.

Systemically healthy Caucasian individuals from Russia, about 38 in total and aged about 6 to 100 years, were included as donors. About 9.1 milliliters of peripheral blood were collected from each donor into EDTA-treated Vacutainer tubes. PBMCs were isolated by Ficoll-Paque density-gradient centrifugation, with at least 7 million obtained per sample. Total RNA, at least 6 micrograms per sample, was extracted from PBMCs with Trizol reagent. Naive CD45RAhigh/CD27high T cell percentages were measured by flow cytometry on a PBMC aliquot from every donor. Here the chain combines TRBV28 and TRBJ2-1; 10 nucleotides in the junction match TRBD2. The receptor was derived from a woman between 55 and 75 years old in good health. The sequencing input was blood. The DNA reads as follows: TGTGCCAGCAGTGGGGGACTAGCGTTAGGCGGGGAGCAGTTCTTC. This codes for CASSGGLALGGEQFF.